These T cell receptor beta chains were read from a single sample in a study of control samples from healthy donors and cancer patients. Only in-frame clones appear in the TCRdb table, and some are missing; sequencing was by immunoSEQ multiplex PCR. The table has over 150,000 clones, approximately 92% seen once. Material for sequencing was blood. The receptors originated from a man between 18 and 29 years old in good health. Each CDR3 is given with its conserved first and last residue. A D gene is named only where the DNA matches it firmly. Some rows mark clone size as missing; the rest say once, few, many or name a class of expanded clone.

v_gene: TRBV15
abundance: -
j_gene: TRBJ2-7
d_gene: TRBD2
CDR3aa: CATSLSGGDYEQYF
CDR3nt: TGTGCCACCAGTCTCAGCGGGGGAGACTACGAGCAGTACTTC

v_gene: TRBV12-3/TRBV12-4
abundance: -
j_gene: TRBJ1-2
d_gene: -
CDR3aa: CASSLGYGYTF
CDR3nt: TGTGCCAGCAGCCTGGGGTATGGCTACACCTTC

v_gene: TRBV6-1
abundance: -
j_gene: TRBJ1-4
d_gene: -
CDR3aa: CASSAPQEGDVATNEKLFF
CDR3nt: TGTGCCAGCAGTGCACCTCAGGAGGGGGATGTTGCAACTAATGAAAAACTGTTTTTT

v_gene: TRBV15
abundance: -
j_gene: TRBJ2-2
d_gene: -
CDR3aa: CATSRDQAAQNTGELFF
CDR3nt: TGTGCCACCAGCAGAGATCAGGCAGCGCAGAACACCGGGGAGCTGTTTTTT

v_gene: TRBV6-1
abundance: -
j_gene: TRBJ1-2
d_gene: -
CDR3aa: CASSEASGLILPVGYTF
CDR3nt: TGTGCCAGCAGTGAAGCGTCCGGACTGATACTCCCAGTTGGCTACACCTTC

v_gene: TRBV7-2
abundance: -
j_gene: TRBJ2-3
d_gene: TRBD1
CDR3aa: CASSLSWPGQGTDTQYF
CDR3nt: TGTGCCAGCAGCCTCAGCTGGCCGGGACAGGGCACAGATACGCAGTATTTT

v_gene: TRBV6-5
abundance: -
j_gene: TRBJ1-4
d_gene: -
CDR3aa: CASSREKLFF
CDR3nt: TGTGCCAGCAGTAGAGAAAAACTGTTTTTT

v_gene: TRBV18
abundance: -
j_gene: TRBJ2-7
d_gene: -
CDR3aa: CASSFSSREQYF
CDR3nt: TGTGCCAGCTCGTTCAGTTCACGGGAGCAGTACTTC

v_gene: TRBV5-1
abundance: -
j_gene: TRBJ2-5
d_gene: TRBD1
CDR3aa: CASSRQGPQETQYF
CDR3nt: TGCGCCAGCAGTCGACAGGGGCCCCAAGAGACCCAGTACTTC

v_gene: TRBV20-1
abundance: -
j_gene: TRBJ2-7
d_gene: -
CDR3aa: CSASSGQPSWQYF
CDR3nt: TGCAGTGCTAGTTCGGGACAACCCTCCTGGCAGTACTTC

v_gene: TRBV21-1
abundance: -
j_gene: TRBJ1-5
d_gene: -
CDR3aa: CASSTGGGNQPQHF
CDR3nt: TGTGCCAGCAGCACCGGCGGGGGCAATCAGCCCCAGCATTTT

v_gene: TRBV5-1
abundance: -
j_gene: TRBJ2-1
d_gene: TRBD1
CDR3aa: CASSFRDRNIDEQFF
CDR3nt: TGCGCCAGCAGCTTCCGGGACAGGAATATCGATGAGCAGTTCTTC

v_gene: TRBV30
abundance: -
j_gene: TRBJ1-1
d_gene: -
CDR3aa: CAWQKQSMNTEAFF
CDR3nt: TGTGCCTGGCAAAAACAGAGCATGAACACTGAAGCTTTCTTT

v_gene: TRBV23-1
abundance: -
j_gene: TRBJ2-2
d_gene: TRBD1
CDR3aa: CASSQSRQDQGDGELFF
CDR3nt: TGCGCCAGCAGTCAATCGCGGCAGGACCAGGGGGACGGGGAGCTGTTTTTT

v_gene: TRBV5-1
abundance: -
j_gene: TRBJ1-5
d_gene: TRBD1
CDR3aa: CASSLKQGAQPQHF
CDR3nt: TGCGCCAGCAGCTTGAAACAGGGGGCTCAGCCCCAGCATTTT

v_gene: TRBV30
abundance: -
j_gene: TRBJ2-1
d_gene: TRBD2
CDR3aa: CATGGSYNEQFF
CDR3nt: TGTGCCACGGGGGGCTCCTACAATGAGCAGTTCTTC

v_gene: TRBV5-1
abundance: once
j_gene: TRBJ1-4
d_gene: -
CDR3aa: CASRRRDVENEKLFF
CDR3nt: TGCGCCAGCAGACGCCGGGACGTAGAAAATGAAAAACTGTTTTTT

v_gene: TRBV5-6
abundance: -
j_gene: TRBJ2-1
d_gene: TRBD1
CDR3aa: CASSVQGQGTYNEQFF
CDR3nt: TGTGCCAGCAGCGTTCAAGGACAGGGGACCTACAATGAGCAGTTCTTC

v_gene: TRBV3-1/TRBV3-2
abundance: -
j_gene: TRBJ2-7
d_gene: -
CDR3aa: CASSRTGEPTYEQYF
CDR3nt: TGTGCCAGCAGCCGGACCGGGGAGCCAACCTACGAGCAGTACTTC

v_gene: TRBV10-3
abundance: -
j_gene: TRBJ1-6
d_gene: -
CDR3aa: CAISEGSPYNSPLHF
CDR3nt: TGTGCCATCAGTGAAGGGAGTCCCTATAATTCACCCCTCCACTTT

v_gene: TRBV18
abundance: -
j_gene: TRBJ2-7
d_gene: -
CDR3aa: CASSPSSGRSGYEQYF
CDR3nt: TGTGCCAGCTCACCAAGTTCGGGGAGATCCGGCTACGAGCAGTACTTC

v_gene: TRBV27
abundance: -
j_gene: TRBJ1-4
d_gene: -
CDR3aa: CASSLVSKNEKLFF
CDR3nt: TGTGCCAGCAGTTTAGTATCAAAGAATGAAAAACTGTTTTTT

v_gene: TRBV5-1
abundance: -
j_gene: TRBJ1-1
d_gene: TRBD1
CDR3aa: CASSDLPGTGVGAFF
CDR3nt: TGCGCCAGCAGCGATCTACCCGGGACAGGGGTGGGAGCTTTCTTT

v_gene: TRBV21-1
abundance: -
j_gene: TRBJ1-4
d_gene: -
CDR3aa: CASSKDRGATEKLFF
CDR3nt: TGTGCCAGCAGCAAAGACAGGGGCGCGACCGAAAAACTGTTTTTT

v_gene: TRBV7-8
abundance: -
j_gene: TRBJ1-3
d_gene: -
CDR3aa: CASSPRTVNSGNTIYF
CDR3nt: TGTGCCAGCAGCCCACGGACAGTTAACTCTGGAAACACCATATATTTT

v_gene: TRBV5-1
abundance: -
j_gene: TRBJ2-1
d_gene: -
CDR3aa: CASSLVVAASSYNEQFF
CDR3nt: TGCGCCAGCAGCTTGGTCGTTGCTGCGAGCTCCTACAATGAGCAGTTCTTC

v_gene: TRBV5-5
abundance: -
j_gene: TRBJ1-4
d_gene: -
CDR3aa: CASSLGSSLTNEKLFF
CDR3nt: TGTGCCAGCAGCTTGGGGTCGAGTTTGACTAATGAAAAACTGTTTTTT

v_gene: TRBV20-1
abundance: -
j_gene: TRBJ2-5
d_gene: -
CDR3aa: CSASFENQETQYF
CDR3nt: TGCAGTGCTAGTTTTGAGAATCAAGAGACCCAGTACTTC

v_gene: TRBV18
abundance: -
j_gene: TRBJ1-1
d_gene: -
CDR3aa: CASSPQQTNTEAFF
CDR3nt: TGTGCCAGCTCACCACAACAGACGAACACTGAAGCTTTCTTT

v_gene: TRBV6-1
abundance: few
j_gene: TRBJ2-7
d_gene: -
CDR3aa: CASSDTIMGVREQYF
CDR3nt: TGTGCCAGCAGTGATACTATTATGGGGGTGAGGGAGCAGTACTTC